The entry that follows covers one T cell receptor (beta chain) sequence. Its cognate antigen is unknown. CDR1 DFQATT and CDR2 SNEGSKA come from the germline V gene (reference sequence). This CDR3 is built from 14 residues. V dropped 3 bases and J dropped 3; count of bases not matched to a gene: 5. This sample is drawn from a study of blood T cells in healthy people across ages. General study findings and limits: Long-lived and aged donors differed, with more naive CD4+ cells and higher diversity in the long-lived.

With each sample, at least 5 micrograms of total RNA were extracted. A second PCR of roughly 7 to 11 cycles used a sample-barcoded 5' primer and a J-beta primer mix. Each cDNA molecule was tagged by a template-switch adaptor with 12 random nucleotides. One entry per CDR3 protein, called by TCRdb with MiXCR from the 5' RACE reads. The repertoire holds about 730,000 distinct CDR3 sequences, with roughly 45% as singletons. The sequence came from a woman aged 60 to 75 in good health. Source material: blood. This chain connects TRBV20-1 to TRBJ2-1; TRBD2 matches at 7 bases. CDR3 nucleotides: TGCAGTGCTAGGACCGCTAGCGGCTACAATGAGCAGTTCTTC. This codes for CSARTASGYNEQFF.